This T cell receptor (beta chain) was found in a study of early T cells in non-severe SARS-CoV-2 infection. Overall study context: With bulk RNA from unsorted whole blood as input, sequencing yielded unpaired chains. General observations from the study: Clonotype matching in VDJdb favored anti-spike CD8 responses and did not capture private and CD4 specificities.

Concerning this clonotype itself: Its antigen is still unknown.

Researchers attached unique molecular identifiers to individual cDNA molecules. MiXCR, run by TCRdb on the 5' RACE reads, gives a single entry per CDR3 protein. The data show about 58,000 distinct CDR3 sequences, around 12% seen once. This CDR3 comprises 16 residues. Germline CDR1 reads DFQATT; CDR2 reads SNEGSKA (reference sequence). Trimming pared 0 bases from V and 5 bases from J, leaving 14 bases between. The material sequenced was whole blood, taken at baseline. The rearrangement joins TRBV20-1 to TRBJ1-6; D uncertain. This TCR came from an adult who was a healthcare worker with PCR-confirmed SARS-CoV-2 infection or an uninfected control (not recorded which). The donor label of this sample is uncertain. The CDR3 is CSARDSGESNNSPLHF. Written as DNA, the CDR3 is TGCAGTGCTAGAGATTCGGGCGAATCCAATAATTCACCCCTCCACTTT.